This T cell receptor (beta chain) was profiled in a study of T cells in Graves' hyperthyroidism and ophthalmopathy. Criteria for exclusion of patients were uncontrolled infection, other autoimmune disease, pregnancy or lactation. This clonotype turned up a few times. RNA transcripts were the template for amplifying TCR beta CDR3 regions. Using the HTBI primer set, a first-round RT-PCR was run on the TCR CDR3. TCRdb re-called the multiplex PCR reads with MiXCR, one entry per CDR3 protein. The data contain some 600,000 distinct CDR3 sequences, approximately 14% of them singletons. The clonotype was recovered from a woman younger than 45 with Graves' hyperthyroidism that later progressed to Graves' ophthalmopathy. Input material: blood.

CDR3 in amino acids: CASSPYGATNEKLFF. Written as DNA, the CDR3 is TGTGCCAGCAGCCCGTACGGGGCAACTAATGAAAAACTGTTTTTT. This chain links TRBV7-9 with TRBJ1-4; D is undetermined. CDR1 and CDR2 from the germline V gene are SEHNR and FQNEAQ (reference sequence). Trimming took 5 bases from V and 0 from J, leaving 10 bases between them. This CDR3 is 15 amino acids long.